This T cell receptor beta chain was found in a study of blood T cell repertoires in COVID-19. Germline CDR1 SGHKS, CDR2 YYEKEE (reference sequence). The CDR3 is 15 residues long. Trimming took off 2 bases at V and 1 base at J, with 7 bases between the two ends. In the source study's methods: The assay estimated nucleated cells by amplifying reference gene primers. The data were produced by immunoSEQ multiplex PCR, yet TCRdb's version contains in-frame clones alone and is incomplete. V and J calls and clone size are those listed in that table; D and trimming were worked out from the DNA. The table has 120,000 to 150,000 clones, roughly 88% seen once. Seattle enrolled patients during active infection and tracked them longitudinally.

This clonotype originated in a woman aged 55-75 years with COVID-19, enrolled during active disease. Sequenced: peripheral blood. V is TRBV5-5 and J is TRBJ1-6; tentatively, D is TRBD1 (6 bases). The CDR3 DNA is TGTGCCAGCAGCTTCCAGGGGTCCTATAATTCACCCCTCCACTTT. It translates to CASSFQGSYNSPLHF.